This T cell receptor (beta chain) was identified during a study of graft-versus-host responses after intestinal transplantation. The CDR3 is made up of 23 amino acids. V shed 0 bases and J 5 bases; nucleotides not matched to a gene: 25. Germline V lookup: CDR1 SGHTA, CDR2 FQGTGA. About this clone itself: What it binds is not known.

General study points: Analysis identified GvH clones in recipient marrow, with some appearing first in ileum or blood.

Only in-frame clones appear in the TCRdb table, and some are missing; sequencing was by immunoSEQ multiplex PCR. The sample includes about 50,000 clones, 80% to 95% of them seen just once. This sequence originates from a human donor who was the organ donor for an intestinal transplant. The material was unstimulated CD4+ T cells sorted from spleen or lymph node cells, obtained before transplant. The chain links TRBV7-3 to TRBJ2-3; 11 positions match TRBD2. The CDR3 sequence is CASSLTSPDPSGRRGWTEDTQYF. CDR3 sequence (DNA): TGTGCCAGCAGCTTAACGTCTCCAGATCCTAGCGGGAGGAGGGGATGGACGGAAGATACGCAGTATTTT.